Each of the 4 T cell receptor beta chains below was sequenced from the same sample in a study of blood T cell repertoires in COVID-19. Repertoires were generated with immunoSEQ multiplex PCR, while TCRdb's copy carries only in-frame clones and drops some. The table lists approximately 180,000 clones, 82% of them singletons. The material sequenced was PBMCs or T cells enriched from blood (not recorded which). These receptors were obtained from a woman aged 55 to 70 with acute COVID-19.

The chain has TRBV2 and TRBJ1-4, with D possibly being TRBD1 (5 bases). The CDR3 totals 13 residues. Germline V gene lookup returns CDR1 SNHLY and CDR2 FYNNEI. The ends were cut back, 6 bases at V and 7 bases at J, with 12 bases in the middle. The CDR3 region is CASRADMGEKLFF. As DNA, the CDR3 is TGTGCCAGCAGGGCGGACATGGGTGAAAAACTGTTTTTT.

This chain uses TRBV4-3 with TRBJ2-5, with D possibly TRBD1 on 5 matching bases. The CDR3 covers 13 residues. Trimming shortened V by 3 bases and J by 5 bases, and 10 bases separated the two germline ends. Germline assignment: CDR1 LGHNA and CDR2 YSLEER. In nucleotides, the CDR3 is TGCGCCAGCAGCCAGCAGGGTTGGGAGACCCAGTACTTC. It specifies CASSQQGWETQYF.

This clone appeared a few times. The CDR3 DNA reads as TGTGCCAGCAGCTTTGCCGGGACTAGCGGGAGGGCTTCCCCCGGGGAGCTGTTTTTT. It specifies CASSFAGTSGRASPGELFF. The chain carries TRBV7-2 and TRBJ2-2; 16 bases match TRBD2. From germline, CDR1 is SGHTA and CDR2 FQGNSA. The V and J ends lost 3 bases and 6 bases, in that order; junction bases with no gene match: 10. This CDR3 has 19 residues.

The V and J genes are TRBV29-1 and TRBJ1-1, with D possibly being TRBD1 (6 bases). Germline V gene lookup returns CDR1 SQVTM and CDR2 ANQGSEA. The V end lost 6 bases, the J end lost 1 base, and 15 bases lay between the germline ends. CDR3 length equals 14 residues. The CDR3 spells CSVQKQGPNTEAFF. The CDR3 DNA reads as TGCAGCGTCCAAAAACAGGGTCCGAACACTGAAGCTTTCTTT.